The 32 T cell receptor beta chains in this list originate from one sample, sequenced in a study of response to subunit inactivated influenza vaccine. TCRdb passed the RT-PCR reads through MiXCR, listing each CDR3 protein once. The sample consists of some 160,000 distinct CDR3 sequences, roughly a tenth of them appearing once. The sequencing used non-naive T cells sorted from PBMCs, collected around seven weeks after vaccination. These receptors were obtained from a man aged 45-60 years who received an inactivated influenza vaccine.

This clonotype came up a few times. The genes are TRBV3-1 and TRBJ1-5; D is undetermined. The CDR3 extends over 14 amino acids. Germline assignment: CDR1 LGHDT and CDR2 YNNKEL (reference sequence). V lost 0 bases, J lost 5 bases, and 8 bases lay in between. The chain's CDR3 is CASSQDGGYQPQHF. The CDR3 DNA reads TGTGCCAGCAGCCAAGACGGCGGCTATCAGCCCCAGCATTTT.

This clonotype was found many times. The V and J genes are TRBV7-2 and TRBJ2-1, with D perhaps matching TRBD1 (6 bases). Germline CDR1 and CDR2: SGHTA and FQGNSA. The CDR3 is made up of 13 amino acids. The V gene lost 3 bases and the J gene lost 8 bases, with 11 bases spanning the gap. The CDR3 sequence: CASSLVGGYEQFF. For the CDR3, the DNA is TGTGCCAGCAGCTTGGTAGGGGGTTATGAGCAGTTCTTC.

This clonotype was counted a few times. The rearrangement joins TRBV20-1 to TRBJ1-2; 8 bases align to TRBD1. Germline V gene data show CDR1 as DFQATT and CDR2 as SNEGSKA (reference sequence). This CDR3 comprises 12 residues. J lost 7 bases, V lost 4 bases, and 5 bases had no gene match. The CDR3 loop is CSATRQGFGYTF. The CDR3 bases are TGCAGTGCTACCCGACAGGGGTTTGGCTACACCTTC.

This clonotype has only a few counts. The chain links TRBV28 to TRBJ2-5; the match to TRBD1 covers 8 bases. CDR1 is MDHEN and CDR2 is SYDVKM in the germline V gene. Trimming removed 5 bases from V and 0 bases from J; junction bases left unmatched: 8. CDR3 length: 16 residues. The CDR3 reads CASSRRQGNYQETQYF. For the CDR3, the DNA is TGTGCCAGCAGTCGAAGACAGGGGAACTACCAAGAGACCCAGTACTTC.

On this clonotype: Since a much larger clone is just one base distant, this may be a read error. CDR3: CASRFTGELFF. The CDR3 nucleotides read TGTGCCAGCAGGTTCACCGGGGAGCTGTTTTTT. The rearrangement joins TRBV6-2 or TRBV6-3 to TRBJ2-2; the D is unclear. The CDR3 extends over 11 amino acids. The V end was cut by 6 bases, the J end by 4 bases, with 3 bases between. The germline V gene has CDR1 MNHEY and CDR2 SVGEGT.

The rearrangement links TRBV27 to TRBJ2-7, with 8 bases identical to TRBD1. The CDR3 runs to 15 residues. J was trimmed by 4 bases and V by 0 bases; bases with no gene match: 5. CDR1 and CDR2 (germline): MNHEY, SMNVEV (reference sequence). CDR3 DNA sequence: TGTGCCAGCAGTTTATCGAGTCAGGGGGCTTACGAGCAGTACTTC. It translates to CASSLSSQGAYEQYF.

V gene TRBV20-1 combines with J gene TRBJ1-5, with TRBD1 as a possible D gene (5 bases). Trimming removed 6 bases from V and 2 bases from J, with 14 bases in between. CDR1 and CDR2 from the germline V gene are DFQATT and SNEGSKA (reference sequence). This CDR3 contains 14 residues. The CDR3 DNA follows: TGCAGTGCGGGAACCGGGACCGGCAATCAGCCCCAGCATTTT. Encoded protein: CSAGTGTGNQPQHF.

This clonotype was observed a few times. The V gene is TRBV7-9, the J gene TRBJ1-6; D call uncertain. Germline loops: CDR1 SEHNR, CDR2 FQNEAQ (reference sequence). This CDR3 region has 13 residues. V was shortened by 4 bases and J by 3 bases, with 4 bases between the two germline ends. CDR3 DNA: TGTGCCAGCAGCTCCATCTATAATTCACCCCTCCACTTT. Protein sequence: CASSSIYNSPLHF.

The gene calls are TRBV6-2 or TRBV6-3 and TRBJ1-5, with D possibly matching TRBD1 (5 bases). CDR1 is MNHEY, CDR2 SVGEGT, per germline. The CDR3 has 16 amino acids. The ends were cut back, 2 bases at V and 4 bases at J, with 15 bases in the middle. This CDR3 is CASSYGGGIGNQPQHF. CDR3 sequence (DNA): TGTGCCAGCAGTTACGGTGGGGGGATTGGGAATCAGCCCCAGCATTTT.

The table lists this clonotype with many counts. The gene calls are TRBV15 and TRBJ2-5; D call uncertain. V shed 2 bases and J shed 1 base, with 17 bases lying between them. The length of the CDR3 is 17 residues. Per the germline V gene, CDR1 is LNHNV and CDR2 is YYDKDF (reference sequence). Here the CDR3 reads CATSRSTVMPGQETQYF. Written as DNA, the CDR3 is TGTGCCACCAGCAGAAGTACTGTTATGCCCGGCCAAGAGACCCAGTACTTC.

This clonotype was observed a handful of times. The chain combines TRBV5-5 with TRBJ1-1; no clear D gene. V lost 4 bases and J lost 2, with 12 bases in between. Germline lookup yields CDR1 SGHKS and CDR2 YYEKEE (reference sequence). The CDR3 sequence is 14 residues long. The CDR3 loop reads CASSLGPPNTEAFF. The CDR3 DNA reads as TGTGCCAGCAGCCTCGGTCCACCCAACACTGAAGCTTTCTTT.

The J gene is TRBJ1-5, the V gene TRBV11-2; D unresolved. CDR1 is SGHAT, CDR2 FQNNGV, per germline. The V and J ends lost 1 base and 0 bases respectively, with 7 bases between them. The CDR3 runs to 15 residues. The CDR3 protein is CASSLVADSNQPQHF. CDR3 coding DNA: TGTGCCAGCAGCTTAGTCGCAGATAGCAATCAGCCCCAGCATTTT.

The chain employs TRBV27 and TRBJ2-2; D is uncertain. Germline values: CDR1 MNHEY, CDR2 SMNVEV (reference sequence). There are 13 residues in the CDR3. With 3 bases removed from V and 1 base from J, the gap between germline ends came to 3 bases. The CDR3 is CASSFGNTGELFF. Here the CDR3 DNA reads TGTGCCAGCAGTTTCGGGAACACCGGGGAGCTGTTTTTT.

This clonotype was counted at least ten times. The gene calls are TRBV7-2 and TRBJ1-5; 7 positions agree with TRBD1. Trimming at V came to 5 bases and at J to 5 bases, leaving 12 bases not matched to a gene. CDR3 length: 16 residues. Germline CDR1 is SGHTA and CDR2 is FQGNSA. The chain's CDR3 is CASSKLQGVWHQPQHF. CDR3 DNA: TGTGCCAGCAGCAAATTGCAGGGGGTTTGGCATCAGCCCCAGCATTTT. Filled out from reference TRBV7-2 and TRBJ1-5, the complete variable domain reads GAGVSQSPSNKVTEKGKDVELRCDPISGHTALYWYRQSLGQGLEFLIYFQGNSAPDKSGLPSDRFSAERTGGSVSTLTIQRTQQEDSAVYLCASSKLQGVWHQPQHFGDGTRLSIL.

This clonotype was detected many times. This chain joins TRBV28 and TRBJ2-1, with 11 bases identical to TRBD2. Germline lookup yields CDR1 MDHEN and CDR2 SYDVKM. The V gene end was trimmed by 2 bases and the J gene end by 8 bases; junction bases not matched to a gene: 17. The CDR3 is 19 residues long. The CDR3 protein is CASSLVSLAGGVSEDEQFF. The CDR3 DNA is TGTGCCAGCAGTTTAGTTTCCTTAGCGGGGGGGGTGAGTGAGGATGAGCAGTTCTTC.

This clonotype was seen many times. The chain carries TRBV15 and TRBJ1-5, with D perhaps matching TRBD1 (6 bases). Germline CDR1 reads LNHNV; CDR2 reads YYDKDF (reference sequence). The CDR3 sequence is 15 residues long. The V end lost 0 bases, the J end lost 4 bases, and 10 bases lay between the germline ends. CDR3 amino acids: CATSREQGFNQPQHF. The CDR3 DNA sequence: TGTGCCACCAGCAGAGAACAGGGATTTAATCAGCCCCAGCATTTT.

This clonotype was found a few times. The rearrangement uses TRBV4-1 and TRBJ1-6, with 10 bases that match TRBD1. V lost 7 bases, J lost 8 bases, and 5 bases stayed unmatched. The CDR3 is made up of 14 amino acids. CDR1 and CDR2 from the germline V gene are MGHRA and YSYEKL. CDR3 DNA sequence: TGCGCCAGCACCCGGGACAGGGGAGATTCACCCCTCCACTTT. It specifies CASTRDRGDSPLHF.

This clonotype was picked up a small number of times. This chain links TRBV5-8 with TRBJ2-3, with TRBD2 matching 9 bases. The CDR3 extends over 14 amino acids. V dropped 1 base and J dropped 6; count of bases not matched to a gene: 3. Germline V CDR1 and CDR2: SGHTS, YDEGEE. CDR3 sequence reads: CASSLLAGSDTQYF. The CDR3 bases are TGTGCCAGCAGCTTGCTAGCGGGATCGGATACGCAGTATTTT.

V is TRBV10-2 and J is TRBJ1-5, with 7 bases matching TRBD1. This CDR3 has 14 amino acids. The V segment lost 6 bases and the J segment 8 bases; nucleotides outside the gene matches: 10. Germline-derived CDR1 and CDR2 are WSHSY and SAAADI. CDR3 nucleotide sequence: TGCGCCAGCAGCCGGGACAGCCAAGTGGAGCCCCAGCATTTT. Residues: CASSRDSQVEPQHF.

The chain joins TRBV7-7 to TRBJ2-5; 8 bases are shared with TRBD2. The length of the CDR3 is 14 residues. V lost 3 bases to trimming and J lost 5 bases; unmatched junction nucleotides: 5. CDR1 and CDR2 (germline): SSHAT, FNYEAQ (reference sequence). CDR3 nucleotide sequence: TGTGCCAGCAGCTTGGGCGGGAGGAGCGAGACCCAGTACTTC. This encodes CASSLGGRSETQYF.

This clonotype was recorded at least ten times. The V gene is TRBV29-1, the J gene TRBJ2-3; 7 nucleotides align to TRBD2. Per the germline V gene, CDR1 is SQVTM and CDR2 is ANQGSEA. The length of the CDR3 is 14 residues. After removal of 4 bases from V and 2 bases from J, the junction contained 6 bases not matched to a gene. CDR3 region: CSVGRGTTTDTQYF. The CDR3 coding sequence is TGCAGCGTTGGGAGAGGGACTACCACAGATACGCAGTATTTT.

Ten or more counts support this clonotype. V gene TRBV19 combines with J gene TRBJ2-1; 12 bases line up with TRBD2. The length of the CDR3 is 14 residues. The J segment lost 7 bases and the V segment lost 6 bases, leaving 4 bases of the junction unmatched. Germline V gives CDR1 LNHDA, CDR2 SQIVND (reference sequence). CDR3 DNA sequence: TGTGCCAGTAGAACCGGACTAGCGGGAAATGAGCAGTTCTTC. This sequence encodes CASRTGLAGNEQFF.

The CDR3 coding sequence is TGCAGTGCTAGAGATCGTGGGGGGGTAGGCTACACCTTC. This codes for CSARDRGGVGYTF. The chain joins TRBV20-1 to TRBJ1-2, with D maybe TRBD1 (5 bases). V gave up 0 bases and J gave up 8 bases, with 13 bases separating them. Germline V lookup: CDR1 DFQATT, CDR2 SNEGSKA (reference sequence). There are 13 residues in the CDR3.

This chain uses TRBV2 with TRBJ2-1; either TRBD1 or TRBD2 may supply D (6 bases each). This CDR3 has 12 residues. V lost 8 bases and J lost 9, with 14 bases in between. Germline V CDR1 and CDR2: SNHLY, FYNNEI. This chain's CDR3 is CASRLGGGEQFF. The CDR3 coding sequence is TGTGCCAGCCGCCTGGGGGGCGGTGAGCAGTTCTTC.

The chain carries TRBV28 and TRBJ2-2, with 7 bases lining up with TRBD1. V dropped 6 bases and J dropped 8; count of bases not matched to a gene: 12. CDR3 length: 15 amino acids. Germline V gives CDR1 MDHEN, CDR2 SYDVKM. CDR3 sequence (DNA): TGTGCCAGCAGCACCGGGACAGCGACCCCAGGGGAGCTGTTTTTT. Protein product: CASSTGTATPGELFF.

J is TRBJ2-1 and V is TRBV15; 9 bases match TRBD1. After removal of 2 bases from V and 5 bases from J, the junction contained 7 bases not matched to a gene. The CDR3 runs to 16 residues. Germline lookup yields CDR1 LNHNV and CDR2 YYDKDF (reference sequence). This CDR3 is CATSRPRTGVNNEQFF. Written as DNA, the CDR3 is TGTGCCACCAGCAGACCTCGGACAGGGGTAAACAATGAGCAGTTCTTC.

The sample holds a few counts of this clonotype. The CDR3 sequence: CASSLVAPPGQYF. The CDR3 DNA sequence: TGTGCCAGCAGCTTAGTCGCCCCCCCTGGGCAGTACTTC. This chain joins TRBV7-2 and TRBJ2-7; D unresolved. Trimming left V 1 base short and J 9 bases short, with 13 bases between. The CDR3 length is 13 residues. Germline CDR1 reads SGHTA; CDR2 reads FQGNSA.

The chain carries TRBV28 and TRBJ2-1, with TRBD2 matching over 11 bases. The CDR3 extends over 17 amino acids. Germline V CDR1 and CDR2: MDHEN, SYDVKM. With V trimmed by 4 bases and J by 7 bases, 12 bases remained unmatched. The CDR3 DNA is TGTGCCAGCAGTTCTCTTATTAGCGGGAGGGCCCTGAATGAGCAGTTCTTC. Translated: CASSSLISGRALNEQFF.

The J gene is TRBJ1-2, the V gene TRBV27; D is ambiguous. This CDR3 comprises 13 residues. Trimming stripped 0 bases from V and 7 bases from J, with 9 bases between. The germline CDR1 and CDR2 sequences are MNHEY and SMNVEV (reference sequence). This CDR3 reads CASSLSFSGGYTF. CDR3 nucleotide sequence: TGTGCCAGCAGTTTATCCTTTTCGGGTGGCTACACCTTC.

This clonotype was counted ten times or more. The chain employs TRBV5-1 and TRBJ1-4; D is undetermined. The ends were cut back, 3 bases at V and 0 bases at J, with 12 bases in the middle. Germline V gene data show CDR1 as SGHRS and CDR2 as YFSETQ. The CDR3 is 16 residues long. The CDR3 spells CASSSGRSATNEKLFF. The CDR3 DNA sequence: TGCGCCAGCAGCTCAGGCCGGTCGGCAACTAATGAAAAACTGTTTTTT.

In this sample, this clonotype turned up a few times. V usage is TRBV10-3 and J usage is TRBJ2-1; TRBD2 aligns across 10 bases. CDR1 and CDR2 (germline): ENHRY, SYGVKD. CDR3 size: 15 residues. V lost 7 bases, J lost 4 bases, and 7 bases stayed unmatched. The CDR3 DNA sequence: TGTGCCATCATGGGCGAGCGGGAGGGGTACAATGAGCAGTTCTTC. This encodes CAIMGEREGYNEQFF.

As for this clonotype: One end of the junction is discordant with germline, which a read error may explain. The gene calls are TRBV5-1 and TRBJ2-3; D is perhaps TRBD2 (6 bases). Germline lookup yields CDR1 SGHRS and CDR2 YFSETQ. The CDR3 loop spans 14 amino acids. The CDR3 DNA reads TGCACCAGCAGCCAGAGCGGGCTTGGAGATACGCAGTATTTT. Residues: CTSSQSGLGDTQYF.